This T cell receptor beta chain was sequenced in a study of CD4 and CD8 cells across lung adenocarcinoma regions. The table lists this clonotype with a count of one. Germline is not matched at one junction end, which may reflect a read error. Germline CDR1 is MNHNS and CDR2 is SASEGT. This CDR3 is built from 18 residues. The patients had localized lung adenocarcinoma, a non-small cell subtype. From the PCR reads, TCRdb called clonotypes with MiXCR, one entry per CDR3 protein. Of 9,500 to 15,000 distinct CDR3 sequences listed, roughly 48% are singletons. The sequenced sample consisted of CD8+ T cells from the margin of a lung tumor. The receptor's source is a female donor with lung adenocarcinoma. The CD4 and CD8 labels of this study may be unreliable. V and J are TRBV6-1 and TRBJ2-1; 7 positions match TRBD2. In DNA form, the CDR3 reads TGTGCCAGCATCCCTGGGGGGGGACCTATTAGCACCTACGAGGAGCAGTTTTTT. Its protein is CASIPGGGPISTYEEQFF.